This record concerns one T cell receptor beta chain sequence. Its antigen is not known. The V end lost 2 bases, the J end lost 10 bases, and 6 bases lay between the germline ends. The germline V gene encodes CDR1 MNHNY and CDR2 SVGAGI (reference sequence). The CDR3 is 11 amino acids. The repertoire was sequenced with immunoSEQ multiplex PCR; TCRdb's copy has only in-frame clones and lacks some. Among approximately 94,000 clones listed, under 95% were seen once. This record belongs to a study of OX40 agonist ivuxolimab in advanced cancers. Study-level background: Among those enrolled, mean age was about 60 years (range roughly 23 to 79) and 82.7% were male.

Study findings and constraints: The study observed clonal expansion of CD4+ and CD8+ blood T cells by week 6 at 0.1 to 3.0 mg/kg. Low levels of normalized T-cell clonal expansion also appeared in some nonresponders.

This sequence was found in an adult with an advanced solid tumor such as melanoma, head and neck, liver or kidney cancer. Material: CD4+ or CD8+ T cells sorted from blood, obtained in a trial of the OX40 agonist ivuxolimab. The chain employs TRBV6-6 and TRBJ2-1, with D hard to call. The CDR3 loop reads CASSYETEQFF. For the CDR3, the DNA is TGTGCCAGCAGTTACGAGACAGAGCAGTTCTTC.